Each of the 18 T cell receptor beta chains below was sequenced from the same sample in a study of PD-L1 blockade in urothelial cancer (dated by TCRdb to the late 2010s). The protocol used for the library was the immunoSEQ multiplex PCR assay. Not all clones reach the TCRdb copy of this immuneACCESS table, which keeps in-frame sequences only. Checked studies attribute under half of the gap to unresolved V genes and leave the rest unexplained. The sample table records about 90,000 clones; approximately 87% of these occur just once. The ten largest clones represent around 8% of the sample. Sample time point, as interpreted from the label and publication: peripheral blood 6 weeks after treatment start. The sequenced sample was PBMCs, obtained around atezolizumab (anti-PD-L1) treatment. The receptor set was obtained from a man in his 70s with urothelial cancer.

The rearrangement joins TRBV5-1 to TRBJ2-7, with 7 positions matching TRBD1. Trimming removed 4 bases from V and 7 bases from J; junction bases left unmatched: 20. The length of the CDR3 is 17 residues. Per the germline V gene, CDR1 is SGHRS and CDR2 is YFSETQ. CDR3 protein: CASSDIRKQGFLGEQYF. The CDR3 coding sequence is TGCGCCAGCAGCGACATCCGAAAACAGGGGTTTTTGGGGGAGCAGTACTTC.

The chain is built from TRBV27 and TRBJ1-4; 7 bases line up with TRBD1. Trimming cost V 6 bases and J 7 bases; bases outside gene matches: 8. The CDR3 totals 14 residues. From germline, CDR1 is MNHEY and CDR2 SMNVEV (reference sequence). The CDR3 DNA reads TGTGCCAGCAGGCCAAGGGGGCAGGGTGAAAAACTGTTTTTT. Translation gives CASRPRGQGEKLFF.

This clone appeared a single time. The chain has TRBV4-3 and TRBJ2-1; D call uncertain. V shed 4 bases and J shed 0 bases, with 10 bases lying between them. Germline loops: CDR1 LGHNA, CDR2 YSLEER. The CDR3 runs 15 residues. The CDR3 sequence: CASSRELSSYNEQFF. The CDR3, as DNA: TGCGCCAGCAGCCGAGAACTGAGCTCCTACAATGAGCAGTTCTTC.

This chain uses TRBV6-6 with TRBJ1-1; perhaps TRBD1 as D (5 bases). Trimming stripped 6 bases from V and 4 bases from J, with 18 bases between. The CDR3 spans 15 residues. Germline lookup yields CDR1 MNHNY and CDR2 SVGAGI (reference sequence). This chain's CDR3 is CASRDVPGWSTEAFF. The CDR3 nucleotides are TGTGCCAGCAGAGATGTTCCAGGGTGGAGCACTGAAGCTTTCTTT.

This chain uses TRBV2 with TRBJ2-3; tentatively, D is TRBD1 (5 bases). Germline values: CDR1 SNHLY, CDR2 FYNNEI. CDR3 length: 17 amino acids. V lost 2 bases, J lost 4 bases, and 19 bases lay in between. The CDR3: CASSEQGATDGADTQYF. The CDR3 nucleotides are TGTGCCAGCAGTGAACAGGGTGCGACAGATGGGGCAGATACGCAGTATTTT.

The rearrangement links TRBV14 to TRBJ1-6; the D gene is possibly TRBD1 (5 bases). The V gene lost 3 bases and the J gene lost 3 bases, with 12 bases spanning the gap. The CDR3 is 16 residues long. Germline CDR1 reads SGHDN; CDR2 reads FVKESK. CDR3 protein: CASSQAGDFYNSPLHF. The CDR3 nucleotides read TGTGCCAGCAGCCAGGCGGGGGACTTCTATAATTCACCCCTCCACTTT.

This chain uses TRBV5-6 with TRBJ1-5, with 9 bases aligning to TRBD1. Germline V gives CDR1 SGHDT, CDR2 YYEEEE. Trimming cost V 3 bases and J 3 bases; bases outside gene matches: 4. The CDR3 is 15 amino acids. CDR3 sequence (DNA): TGTGCCAGCAGCTCTGACAGGGGGAACAATCAGCCCCAGCATTTT. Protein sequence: CASSSDRGNNQPQHF. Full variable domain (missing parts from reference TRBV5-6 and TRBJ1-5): DAGVTQSPTHLIKTRGQQVTLRCSPKSGHDTVSWYQQALGQGPQFIFQYYEEEERQRGNFPDRFSGHQFPNYSSELNVNALLLGDSALYLCASSSDRGNNQPQHFGDGTRLSIL.

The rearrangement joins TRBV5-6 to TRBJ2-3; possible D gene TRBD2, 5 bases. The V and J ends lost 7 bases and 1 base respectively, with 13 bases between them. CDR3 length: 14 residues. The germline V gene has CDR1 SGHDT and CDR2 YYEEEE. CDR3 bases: TGTGCCAGCTCCGAGGGTCTTGGCACAGATACGCAGTATTTT. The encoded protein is CASSEGLGTDTQYF.

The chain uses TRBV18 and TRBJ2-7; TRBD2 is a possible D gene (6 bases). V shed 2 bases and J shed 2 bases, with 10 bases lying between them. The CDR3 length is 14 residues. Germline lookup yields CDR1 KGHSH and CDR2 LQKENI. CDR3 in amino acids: CASSPAGGTYEQYF. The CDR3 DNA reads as TGTGCCAGCTCACCAGCCGGGGGAACCTACGAGCAGTACTTC.

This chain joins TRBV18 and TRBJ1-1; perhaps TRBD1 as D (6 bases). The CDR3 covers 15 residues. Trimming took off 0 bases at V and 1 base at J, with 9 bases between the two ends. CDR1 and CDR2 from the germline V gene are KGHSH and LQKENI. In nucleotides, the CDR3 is TGTGCCAGCTCACCACCGACAGGAGAGAACACTGAAGCTTTCTTT. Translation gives CASSPPTGENTEAFF.

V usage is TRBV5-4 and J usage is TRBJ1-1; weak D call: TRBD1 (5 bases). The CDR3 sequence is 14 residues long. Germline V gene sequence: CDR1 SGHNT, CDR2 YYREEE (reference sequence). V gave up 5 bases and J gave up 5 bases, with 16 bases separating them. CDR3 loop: CASRQGGANTEAFF. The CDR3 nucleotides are TGTGCCAGCAGGCAGGGAGGGGCGAATACTGAAGCTTTCTTT.

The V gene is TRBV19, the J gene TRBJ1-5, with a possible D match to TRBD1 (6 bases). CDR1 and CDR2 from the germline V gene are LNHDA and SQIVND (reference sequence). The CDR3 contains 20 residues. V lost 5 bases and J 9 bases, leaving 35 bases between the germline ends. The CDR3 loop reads CASSLSNGGRGDLSAAPQHF. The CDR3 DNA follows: TGTGCCAGTAGTTTAAGCAACGGGGGGCGCGGGGATCTCTCCGCTGCGCCCCAGCATTTT.

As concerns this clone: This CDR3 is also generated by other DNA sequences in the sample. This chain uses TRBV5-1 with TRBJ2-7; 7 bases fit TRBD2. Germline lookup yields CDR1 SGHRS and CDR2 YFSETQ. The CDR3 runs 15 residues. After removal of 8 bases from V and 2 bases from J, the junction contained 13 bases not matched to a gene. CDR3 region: CASSRSGRGAYEQYF. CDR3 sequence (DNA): TGCGCCAGTAGTCGTAGCGGGCGTGGGGCCTACGAGCAGTACTTC. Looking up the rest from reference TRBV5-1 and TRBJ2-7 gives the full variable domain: KAGVTQTPRYLIKTRGQQVTLSCSPISGHRSVSWYQQTPGQGLQFLFEYFSETQRNKGNFPGRFSGRQFSNSRSEMNVSTLELGDSALYLCASSRSGRGAYEQYFGPGTRLTVT.

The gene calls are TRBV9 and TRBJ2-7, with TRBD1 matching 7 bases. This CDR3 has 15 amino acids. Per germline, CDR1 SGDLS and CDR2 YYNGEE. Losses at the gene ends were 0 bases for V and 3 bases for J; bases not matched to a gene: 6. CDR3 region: CASSVDGTAFYEQYF. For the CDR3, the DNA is TGTGCCAGCAGCGTAGATGGGACAGCTTTCTACGAGCAGTACTTC.

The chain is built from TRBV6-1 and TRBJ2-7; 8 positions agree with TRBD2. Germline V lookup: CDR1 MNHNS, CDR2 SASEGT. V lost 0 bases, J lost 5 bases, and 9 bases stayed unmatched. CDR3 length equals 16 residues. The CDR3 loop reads CASSEALLAGSHEQYF. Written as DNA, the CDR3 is TGTGCCAGCAGTGAAGCGCTCCTAGCGGGTTCCCACGAGCAGTACTTC.

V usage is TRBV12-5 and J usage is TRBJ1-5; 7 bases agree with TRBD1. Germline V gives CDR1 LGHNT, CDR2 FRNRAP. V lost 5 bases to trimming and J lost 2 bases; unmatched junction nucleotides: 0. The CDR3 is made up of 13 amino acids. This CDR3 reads CASGTGGNQPQHF. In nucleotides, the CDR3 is TGTGCTAGTGGTACAGGGGGCAATCAGCCCCAGCATTTT.

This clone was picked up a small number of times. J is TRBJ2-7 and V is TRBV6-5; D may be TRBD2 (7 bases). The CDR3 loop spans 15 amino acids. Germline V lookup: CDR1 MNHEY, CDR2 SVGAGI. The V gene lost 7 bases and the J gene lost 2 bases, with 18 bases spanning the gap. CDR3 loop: CASNQGRGGTYEQYF. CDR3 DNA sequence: TGTGCCAGCAACCAGGGGCGCGGGGGAACCTACGAGCAGTACTTC.

The CDR3 sequence is CASSPSDTDTQYF. CDR3 nucleotide sequence: TGTGCCAGCAGCCCTAGCGACACAGATACGCAGTATTTT. The chain has TRBV5-4 and TRBJ2-3; weak D call: TRBD2 (6 bases). Germline V gene data show CDR1 as SGHNT and CDR2 as YYREEE (reference sequence). V dropped 4 bases and J dropped 2 bases, with 8 bases sitting between them. The CDR3 is 13 residues long. Variable domain in full (rest from reference TRBV5-4 and TRBJ2-3): ETGVTQSPTHLIKTRGQQVTLRCSSQSGHNTVSWYQQALGQGPQFIFQYYREEENGRGNFPPRFSGLQFPNYSSELNVNALELDDSALYLCASSPSDTDTQYFGPGTRLTVL.